Sequencing of this T cell receptor (beta chain) was carried out in a study of T cell changes during pregnancy in multiple sclerosis. The V and J ends lost 2 bases and 6 bases respectively, with 14 bases between them. The germline CDR1 and CDR2 sequences are SNHLY and FYNNEI. The CDR3 loop spans 15 amino acids. The protocol was immunoSEQ multiplex PCR, while the TCRdb copy is restricted to in-frame clones and leaves out a portion. This table holds about 85,000 clones, 90% to 95% found once. V and J are TRBV2 and TRBJ1-5, with D possibly being TRBD1 (5 bases). The receptor comes from a female donor with multiple sclerosis, enrolled in a pregnancy study. The starting material was peripheral blood, obtained in the first trimester of pregnancy. The CDR3 here is CASSEWRGHGQPQHF. CDR3 in DNA: TGTGCCAGCAGTGAATGGCGCGGACACGGTCAGCCCCAGCATTTT.